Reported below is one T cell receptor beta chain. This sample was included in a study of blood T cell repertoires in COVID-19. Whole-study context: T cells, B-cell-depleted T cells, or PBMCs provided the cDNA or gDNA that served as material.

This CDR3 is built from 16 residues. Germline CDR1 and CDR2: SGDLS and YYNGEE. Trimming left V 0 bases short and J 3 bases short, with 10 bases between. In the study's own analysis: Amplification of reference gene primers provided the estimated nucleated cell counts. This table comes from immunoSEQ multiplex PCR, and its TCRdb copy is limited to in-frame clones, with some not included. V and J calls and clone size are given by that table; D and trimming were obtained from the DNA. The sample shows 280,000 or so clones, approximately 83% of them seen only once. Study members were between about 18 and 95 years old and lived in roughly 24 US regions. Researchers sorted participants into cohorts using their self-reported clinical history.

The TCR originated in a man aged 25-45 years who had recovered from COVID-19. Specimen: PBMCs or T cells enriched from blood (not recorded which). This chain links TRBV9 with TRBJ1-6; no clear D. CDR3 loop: CASSVEDLNYNSPLHF. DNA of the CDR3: TGTGCCAGCAGCGTAGAGGACTTAAACTATAATTCACCCCTCCACTTT.